This paragraph reports one T cell receptor beta chain. The antigen is undetermined. This sample is drawn from a study of beta chain features in type 1 diabetes. V shed 5 bases and J shed 0 bases, with 18 bases lying between them. The CDR3 sequence is 17 residues long. Germline-derived CDR1 and CDR2 are SGHTA and FQGNSA. Reverse transcription of all isolated RNA meant that expressed TCRB transcripts were sequenced. Sequencing was performed with immunoSEQ multiplex PCR; in TCRdb, only in-frame clones are kept and a portion is missing. Among a few hundred thousand clones listed, approximately 13% were seen once. Notes on the study in general: Patients with Type 1 diabetes showed moderately but significantly shorter TCRB CDR3s in all four CD4+ subsets.

The receptor comes from a man younger than 45 with type 1 diabetes. The material sequenced was naive CD4+ T cells from blood. The genes are TRBV7-2 and TRBJ2-3; the D gene is possibly TRBD2 (5 bases). The CDR3 sequence is CASSLQASSDSTDTQYF. The DNA of the CDR3 is TGTGCCAGCAGCCTCCAGGCTAGCTCAGACAGCACAGATACGCAGTATTTT.